This T cell receptor (beta chain) was observed in a study of T cell repertoires in cytomegalovirus infection. In the study overall: Recently described HLA-C-restricted plus well-studied HLA-B-restricted CMV epitopes were used. Public signatures in TCR beta pointed to CMV infection and matching HLA type.

Remarks on this clonotype: What it binds is not known.

Germline loops: CDR1 KGHSH, CDR2 LQKENI. CDR3 length equals 16 residues. The germline V and J ends were trimmed by 8 bases and 8 bases, with 22 bases remaining between them. Overall study results and limits: The ex vivo response was dominated by HLA-C-restricted CMV-specific TCR beta clonotypes.

TCRdb analysed the reads with MiXCR anew, one entry per CDR3 protein. This table has about 220,000 distinct CDR3 sequences, approximately 38% appearing once. This receptor was obtained from a human donor in good health (CMV status not recorded). Some clones in this sample may be carry-over from other donors' samples. The material was CD8+ T cells from cultured PBMCs, obtained from culture after CMV antigen stimulation. The J gene is TRBJ1-6, the V gene TRBV18; D not certain. The CDR3 is CASRVRASRLDSPLHF. In nucleotides, the CDR3 is TGTGCCAGCCGAGTCAGAGCTTCAAGGTTGGATTCACCCCTCCACTTT.